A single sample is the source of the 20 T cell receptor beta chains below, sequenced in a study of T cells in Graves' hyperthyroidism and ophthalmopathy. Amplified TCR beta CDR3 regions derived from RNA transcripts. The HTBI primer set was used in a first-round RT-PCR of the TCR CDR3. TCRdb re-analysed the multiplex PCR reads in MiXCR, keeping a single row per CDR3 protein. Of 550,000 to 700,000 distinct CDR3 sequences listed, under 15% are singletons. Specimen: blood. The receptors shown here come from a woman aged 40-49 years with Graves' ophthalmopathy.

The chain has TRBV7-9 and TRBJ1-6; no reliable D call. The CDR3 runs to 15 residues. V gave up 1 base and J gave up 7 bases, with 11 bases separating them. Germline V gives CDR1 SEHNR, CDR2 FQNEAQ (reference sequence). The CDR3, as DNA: TGTGCCAGCAGCTTAGACAATACTCCCAATTCACCCCTCCACTTT. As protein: CASSLDNTPNSPLHF.

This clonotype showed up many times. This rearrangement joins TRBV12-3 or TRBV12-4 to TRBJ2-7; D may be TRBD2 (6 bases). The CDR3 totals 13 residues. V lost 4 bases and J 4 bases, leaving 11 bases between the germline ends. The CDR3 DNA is TGTGCCAGCAGTTCCGGGGGTTGGTACGAGCAGTACTTC. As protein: CASSSGGWYEQYF.

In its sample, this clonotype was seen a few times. In DNA, the CDR3 is TGTGCCAGCAGCTTATACGGAATGAACACTGAAGCTTTCTTT. As protein: CASSLYGMNTEAFF. The V and J genes are TRBV7-8 and TRBJ1-1; D is undetermined. The V gene's germline CDR1 is SGHVS and CDR2 FQNEAQ. V gave up 2 bases and J gave up 0 bases, with 7 bases separating them. The CDR3 is made up of 14 amino acids.

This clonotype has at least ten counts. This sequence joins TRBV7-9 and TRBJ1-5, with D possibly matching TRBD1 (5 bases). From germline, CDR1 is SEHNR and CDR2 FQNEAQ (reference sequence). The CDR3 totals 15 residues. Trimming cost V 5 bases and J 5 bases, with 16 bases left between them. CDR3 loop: CASSPSGRGHQPQHF. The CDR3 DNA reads TGTGCCAGCAGCCCGTCGGGAAGGGGTCATCAGCCCCAGCATTTT.

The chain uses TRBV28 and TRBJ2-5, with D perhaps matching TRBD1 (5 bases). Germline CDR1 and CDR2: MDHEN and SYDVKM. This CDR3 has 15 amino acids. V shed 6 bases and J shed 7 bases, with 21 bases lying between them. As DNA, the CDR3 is TGTGCCAGCAGCTTAGATAGGGGAAGACTCGGGACCCAGTACTTC. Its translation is CASSLDRGRLGTQYF.

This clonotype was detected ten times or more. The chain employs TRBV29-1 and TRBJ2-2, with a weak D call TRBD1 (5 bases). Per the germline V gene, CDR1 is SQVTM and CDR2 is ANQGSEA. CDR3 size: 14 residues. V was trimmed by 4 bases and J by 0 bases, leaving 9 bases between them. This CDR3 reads CSVVRQSNTGELFF. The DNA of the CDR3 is TGCAGCGTTGTGAGACAGTCGAACACCGGGGAGCTGTTTTTT.

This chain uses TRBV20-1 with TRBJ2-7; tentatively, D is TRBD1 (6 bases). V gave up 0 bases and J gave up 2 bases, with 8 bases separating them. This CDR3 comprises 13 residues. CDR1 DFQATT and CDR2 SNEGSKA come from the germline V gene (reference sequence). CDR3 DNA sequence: TGCAGTGCTAGAGAACAGGGTCCCTACGAGCAGTACTTC. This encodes CSAREQGPYEQYF.

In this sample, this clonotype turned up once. The CDR3 bases are TGTGCCAGCAGTCCCGGGACTAGCGGGAGCATCCACGAGCAGTACTTC. The encoded protein is CASSPGTSGSIHEQYF. The gene calls are TRBV6-2 or TRBV6-3 and TRBJ2-7, with 14 bases fitting TRBD2. Germline lookup yields CDR1 MNHEY and CDR2 SVGEGT. With 5 bases clipped from V and 5 bases from J, the junction kept 8 bases outside the gene matches. The CDR3 runs to 16 residues.

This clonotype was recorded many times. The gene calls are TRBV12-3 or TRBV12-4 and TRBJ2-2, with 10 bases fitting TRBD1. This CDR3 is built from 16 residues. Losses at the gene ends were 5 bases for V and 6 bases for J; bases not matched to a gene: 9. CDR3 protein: CASSPDRGTGAGELFF. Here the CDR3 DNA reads TGTGCCAGCAGTCCCGACAGGGGGACAGGGGCCGGGGAGCTGTTTTTT.

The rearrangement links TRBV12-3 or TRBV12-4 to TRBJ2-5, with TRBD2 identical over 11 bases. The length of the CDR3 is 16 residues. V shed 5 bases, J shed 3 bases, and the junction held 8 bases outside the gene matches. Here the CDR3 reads CASSPRGSGREETQYF. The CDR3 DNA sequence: TGTGCCAGCAGTCCTCGTGGTAGCGGGAGGGAAGAGACCCAGTACTTC.

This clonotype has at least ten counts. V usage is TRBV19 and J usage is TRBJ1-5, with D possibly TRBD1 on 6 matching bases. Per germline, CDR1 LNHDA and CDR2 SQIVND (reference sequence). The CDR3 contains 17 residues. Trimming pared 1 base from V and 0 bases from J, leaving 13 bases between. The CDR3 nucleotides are TGTGCCAGTAGTATAGGCCCCCAGGGGTATAGCAATCAGCCCCAGCATTTT. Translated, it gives CASSIGPQGYSNQPQHF.

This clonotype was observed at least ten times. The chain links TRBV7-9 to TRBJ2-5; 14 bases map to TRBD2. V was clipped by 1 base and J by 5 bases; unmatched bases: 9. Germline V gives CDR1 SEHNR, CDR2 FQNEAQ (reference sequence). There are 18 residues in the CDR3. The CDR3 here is CASSLGGTSGRGVETQYF. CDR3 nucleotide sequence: TGTGCCAGCAGCTTAGGCGGGACTAGCGGGAGAGGTGTTGAGACCCAGTACTTC.

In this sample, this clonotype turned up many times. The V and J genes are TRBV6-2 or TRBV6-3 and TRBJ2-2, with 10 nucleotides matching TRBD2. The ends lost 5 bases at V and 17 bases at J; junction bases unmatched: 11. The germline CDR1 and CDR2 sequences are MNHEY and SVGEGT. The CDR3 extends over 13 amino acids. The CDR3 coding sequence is TGTGCCAGCAGTCGCGACAGCGGGAGGGCCTCTTTTTTT. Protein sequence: CASSRDSGRASFF.

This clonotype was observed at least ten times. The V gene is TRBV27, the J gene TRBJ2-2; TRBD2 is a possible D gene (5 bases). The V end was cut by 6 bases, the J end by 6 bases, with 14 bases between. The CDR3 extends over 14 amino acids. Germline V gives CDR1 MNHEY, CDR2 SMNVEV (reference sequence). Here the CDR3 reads CASSFGVPSGELFF. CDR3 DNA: TGTGCCAGCAGCTTCGGGGTCCCTTCCGGGGAGCTGTTTTTT.

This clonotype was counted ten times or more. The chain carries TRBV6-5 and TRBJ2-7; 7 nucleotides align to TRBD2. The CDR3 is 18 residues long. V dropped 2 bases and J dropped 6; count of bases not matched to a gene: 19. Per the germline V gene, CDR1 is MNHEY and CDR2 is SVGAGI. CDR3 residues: CASSYARSTSKGRSEQYF. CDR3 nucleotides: TGTGCCAGCAGTTACGCCCGGTCGACTAGCAAGGGGCGGAGCGAGCAGTACTTC.

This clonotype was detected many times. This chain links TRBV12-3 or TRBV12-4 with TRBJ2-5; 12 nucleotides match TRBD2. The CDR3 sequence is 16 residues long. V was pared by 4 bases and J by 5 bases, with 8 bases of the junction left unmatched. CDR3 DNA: TGTGCCAGCAGTTCCTCTAGCGGGAGGGCCTTGGAGACCCAGTACTTC. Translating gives CASSSSSGRALETQYF.

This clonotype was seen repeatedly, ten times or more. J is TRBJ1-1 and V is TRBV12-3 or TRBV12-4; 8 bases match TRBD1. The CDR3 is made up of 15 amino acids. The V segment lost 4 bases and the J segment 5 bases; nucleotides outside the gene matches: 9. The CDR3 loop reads CASSSAWTGRTEAFF. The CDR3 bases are TGTGCCAGCAGTTCCGCGTGGACAGGGCGTACTGAAGCTTTCTTT.

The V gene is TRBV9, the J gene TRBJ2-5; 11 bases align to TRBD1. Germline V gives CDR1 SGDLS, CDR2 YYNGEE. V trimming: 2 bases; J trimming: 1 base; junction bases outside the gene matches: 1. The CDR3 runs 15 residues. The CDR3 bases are TGTGCCAGCAGCGTCGGGACAGGGGGCCAAGAGACCCAGTACTTC. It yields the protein CASSVGTGGQETQYF.

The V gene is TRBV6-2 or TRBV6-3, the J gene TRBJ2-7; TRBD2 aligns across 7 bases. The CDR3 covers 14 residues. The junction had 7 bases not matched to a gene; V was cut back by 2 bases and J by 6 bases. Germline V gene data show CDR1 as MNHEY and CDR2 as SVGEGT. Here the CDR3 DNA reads TGTGCCAGCAGTTACGTGGGAGGGATCGGCGAGCAGTACTTC. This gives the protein CASSYVGGIGEQYF.

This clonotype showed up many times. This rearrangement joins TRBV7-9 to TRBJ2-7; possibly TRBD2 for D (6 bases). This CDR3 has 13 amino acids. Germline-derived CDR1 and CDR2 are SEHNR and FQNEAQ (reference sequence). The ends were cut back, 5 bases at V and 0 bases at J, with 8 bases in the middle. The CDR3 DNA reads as TGTGCCAGCAGCCGGGACTCCTCCTACGAGCAGTACTTC. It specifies CASSRDSSYEQYF.